One sample yielded the 25 T cell receptor beta chains listed below, sequenced in a study of PD-1 blockade in classical Hodgkin lymphoma. Documented time point: cycle 4 day 1 (C4D1), after five to seven weeks of nivolumab. Relapse was seen in all patients after autologous stem cell transplantation, and brentuximab vedotin exposure was variable. Sequencing used immunoSEQ multiplex PCR; TCRdb keeps in-frame clones, though not all of them. The table has around 50,000 clones, around four fifths seen once. The material sequenced was peripheral blood mononuclear cells (PBMCs), taken before the fourth cycle of nivolumab. These receptors were collected from a human donor with classical Hodgkin lymphoma.

V is TRBV5-6 and J is TRBJ1-2, with D possibly matching TRBD1 (6 bases). V shed 0 bases and J shed 4 bases, with 13 bases lying between them. The CDR3 length is 15 residues. Per the germline V gene, CDR1 is SGHDT and CDR2 is YYEEEE. The CDR3 DNA reads as TGTGCCAGCAGCTTGGTGGCCGGGGGCCCCTATGGCTACACCTTC. As protein: CASSLVAGGPYGYTF.

Written as DNA, the CDR3 is TGTGCCAGCCGGACAGTCTCTGGAAACACCATATATTTT. It codes for CASRTVSGNTIYF. The chain joins TRBV6-5 to TRBJ1-3; D perhaps matches TRBD1 (6 bases). Germline CDR1 MNHEY, CDR2 SVGAGI. V lost 8 bases, J lost 0 bases, and 8 bases lay in between. The CDR3 has 13 amino acids.

The genes are TRBV16 and TRBJ2-7; perhaps TRBD2 as D (5 bases). V shed 1 base and J shed 2 bases, with 9 bases lying between them. This CDR3 is built from 14 residues. In germline, CDR1 is KGHSY, CDR2 FQNENV. CDR3 region: CASSQYEGAYEQYF. The CDR3 DNA is TGTGCCAGCAGCCAATACGAGGGAGCCTACGAGCAGTACTTC.

Here the CDR3 DNA reads TGTGCCAGTAGTATCGGGACTAGCGGTCAAGAGACCCAGTACTTC. Its translation: CASSIGTSGQETQYF. This chain connects TRBV19 to TRBJ2-5; 11 bases are shared with TRBD2. Germline values: CDR1 LNHDA, CDR2 SQIVND (reference sequence). J gave up 2 bases and V 3 bases, and 2 bases lay outside the gene matches. The CDR3 totals 15 residues.

This chain links TRBV19 with TRBJ2-5, with 10 bases lining up with TRBD2. The CDR3 runs to 16 residues. In germline, CDR1 is LNHDA, CDR2 SQIVND (reference sequence). The V segment lost 2 bases and the J segment 2 bases; nucleotides outside the gene matches: 5. CDR3 sequence (DNA): TGTGCCAGTAGTATACCTAGCGGGAGAGGGCAAGAGACCCAGTACTTC. It encodes CASSIPSGRGQETQYF. The complete variable domain, with remaining parts taken from reference TRBV19 and TRBJ2-5, reads DGGITQSPKYLFRKEGQNVTLSCEQNLNHDAMYWYRQDPGQGLRLIYYSQIVNDFQKGDIAEGYSVSREKKESFPLTVTSAQKNPTAFYLCASSIPSGRGQETQYFGPGTRLLVL.

The CDR3 sequence: CASSPNTGGGELFF. The CDR3 nucleotides are TGTGCCAGCTCACCTAATACGGGTGGCGGGGAGCTGTTTTTT. This sequence joins TRBV18 and TRBJ2-2; the D is unclear. Germline CDR1 KGHSH, CDR2 LQKENI. Trimming left V 3 bases short and J 7 bases short, with 12 bases between. CDR3 length: 14 residues.

This clone was observed a single time. The chain is built from TRBV6-5 and TRBJ2-5, with D tentatively TRBD1 or TRBD2 (6 bases each). Germline CDR1 MNHEY, CDR2 SVGAGI. The CDR3 spans 15 residues. V lost 0 bases to trimming and J lost 1 base, with 9 bases between them. The CDR3 nucleotides are TGTGCCAGCAGTTACTCGACGGGGGCCCAAGAGACCCAGTACTTC. Its protein is CASSYSTGAQETQYF.

The genes are TRBV2 and TRBJ2-7; 8 nucleotides agree with TRBD2. The ends lost 6 bases at V and 5 bases at J; junction bases unmatched: 21. The germline gives CDR1 SNHLY, CDR2 FYNNEI. The CDR3 length is 18 residues. Here the CDR3 reads CASRATIGGRSLGDEQYF. The CDR3, as DNA: TGTGCCAGCAGAGCCACAATTGGCGGGAGGTCCCTTGGCGACGAGCAGTACTTC.

This clone turned up a few times. V and J are TRBV19 and TRBJ2-7, with TRBD1 identical over 9 bases. Germline trimming cut 0 bases from V and 6 bases from J; bases unmatched to any gene: 6. The CDR3 extends over 15 amino acids. Germline V CDR1 and CDR2: LNHDA, SQIVND (reference sequence). The CDR3 sequence is CASSIDRGQGGEQYF. In DNA, the CDR3 is TGTGCCAGTAGTATAGACCGGGGACAGGGAGGCGAGCAGTACTTC.

The gene calls are TRBV9 and TRBJ1-6, with D perhaps TRBD1 (6 bases). The CDR3 has 13 residues. The germline V gene has CDR1 SGDLS and CDR2 YYNGEE. V was trimmed by 0 bases and J by 10 bases, leaving 8 bases between them. CDR3 DNA: TGTGCCAGCAGCGTAGCGGGGGCCTCACCCCTCCACTTT. This codes for CASSVAGASPLHF. The whole variable domain, remainder taken from reference TRBV9 and TRBJ1-6, is DSGVTQTPKHLITATGQRVTLRCSPRSGDLSVYWYQQSLDQGLQFLIQYYNGEERAKGNILERFSAQQFPDLHSELNLSSLELGDSALYFCASSVAGASPLHFGNGTRLTVT.

About this clone itself: An end of the junction does not agree with germline; a read error may underlie this. The V and J genes are TRBV19 and TRBJ2-1; D is undetermined. This CDR3 region has 16 residues. In germline, CDR1 is LNHDA, CDR2 SQIVND (reference sequence). The CDR3 reads CASSLEPGDIDNEQFF. The DNA of the CDR3 is TGTGCCAGTAGTTTAGAGCCAGGAGATATCGACAATGAGCAGTTCTTC.

The rearrangement links TRBV18 to TRBJ2-1; 11 bases match TRBD2. The V and J ends lost 2 bases and 9 bases, in that order; junction bases with no gene match: 3. This CDR3 is built from 14 residues. The germline V gene has CDR1 KGHSH and CDR2 LQKENI. The CDR3 reads CASSPVAGGPEQFF. CDR3 in DNA: TGTGCCAGCTCACCAGTAGCGGGAGGGCCTGAGCAGTTCTTC.

The chain uses TRBV7-2 and TRBJ2-3; 10 bases align to TRBD2. The V gene's germline CDR1 is SGHTA and CDR2 FQGNSA. This CDR3 has 14 residues. V was pared by 8 bases and J by 7 bases, with 9 bases of the junction left unmatched. For the CDR3, the DNA is TGTGCCAGCCGGCCGGGACTAGCGTATCATACGCAGTATTTT. It yields the protein CASRPGLAYHTQYF.

The genes are TRBV5-4 and TRBJ2-1; no clear D. Germline lookup yields CDR1 SGHNT and CDR2 YYREEE (reference sequence). The CDR3 contains 13 residues. V lost 1 base and J lost 5, with 7 bases in between. CDR3 residues: CASSLSLNNEQFF. The CDR3, as DNA: TGTGCCAGCAGCTTGTCCTTAAACAATGAGCAGTTCTTC.

This clone was seen more than once but under ten times. The CDR3 reads CASSQGGNQPQHF. CDR3 bases: TGCGCCAGCAGTCAGGGGGGCAATCAGCCCCAGCATTTT. J is TRBJ1-5 and V is TRBV5-1; TRBD1 matches 7 bases. Germline CDR1 is SGHRS and CDR2 is YFSETQ. J was trimmed by 2 bases and V by 5 bases; bases with no gene match: 1. CDR3 length: 13 amino acids.

V is TRBV5-1 and J is TRBJ2-1; 12 bases map to TRBD1. The CDR3 has 16 amino acids. CDR1 is SGHRS, CDR2 YFSETQ, per germline. V lost 2 bases to trimming and J lost 8 bases; unmatched junction nucleotides: 8. The CDR3 nucleotides are TGCGCCAGCAGCTTTCAACCGGGACAGGGGGCCTATGAGCAGTTCTTC. This codes for CASSFQPGQGAYEQFF.

CDR3 nucleotide sequence: TGTGCCAGCTCACCAAATCAGCTTGTATCTGGAAACACCATATATTTT. Amino acids: CASSPNQLVSGNTIYF. The chain employs TRBV18 and TRBJ1-3; D gene unclear. Trimming cost V 2 bases and J 1 base, with 12 bases left between them. The CDR3 has 16 amino acids. Germline values: CDR1 KGHSH, CDR2 LQKENI.

This clone is medium-sized (0.01 to 0.1%) within its sample. This chain joins TRBV6-5 and TRBJ2-7; 10 bases line up with TRBD2. Looked up from germline, CDR1 is MNHEY and CDR2 is SVGAGI. Losses at the gene ends were 6 bases for V and 0 bases for J; bases not matched to a gene: 5. CDR3 length: 15 amino acids. The CDR3 reads CASRTTSGVSYEQYF. The CDR3 nucleotides read TGTGCCAGCAGGACAACTAGCGGGGTCTCCTACGAGCAGTACTTC.

The chain is built from TRBV15 and TRBJ2-1; 9 nucleotides line up with TRBD1. Germline assignment: CDR1 LNHNV and CDR2 YYDKDF (reference sequence). V shed 3 bases, J shed 8 bases, and the junction held 2 bases outside the gene matches. This CDR3 is 13 amino acids long. The CDR3 loop reads CATSRDRGYEQFF. The DNA of the CDR3 is TGTGCCACCAGCAGGGACAGGGGCTATGAGCAGTTCTTC.

Remarks on this clone: At one boundary the junction diverges from the germline segment, which might be a read error. This sequence joins TRBV7-9 and TRBJ1-6, with D hard to call. In germline, CDR1 is SEHNR, CDR2 FQNEAQ (reference sequence). This CDR3 is 15 amino acids long. CDR3 bases: TGTGCCAGCAGCCCGGCCGGTGGGGATAACTCACCCCTCCACTTT. It translates to CASSPAGGDNSPLHF.

The chain uses TRBV6-5 and TRBJ1-2; 7 nucleotides line up with TRBD1. The ends lost 5 bases at V and 5 bases at J; junction bases unmatched: 8. The CDR3 is made up of 14 amino acids. CDR1 and CDR2 from the germline V gene are MNHEY and SVGAGI. This CDR3 is CASSEWDRGYGYTF. CDR3 coding DNA: TGTGCCAGCAGTGAATGGGACAGAGGGTATGGCTACACCTTC.

The rearrangement links TRBV5-1 to TRBJ2-3, with TRBD2 matching over 11 bases. The CDR3 loop spans 15 amino acids. CDR1 is SGHRS and CDR2 is YFSETQ in the germline V gene. J lost 4 bases, V lost 3 bases, and 4 bases had no gene match. The CDR3 protein is CASSYLAGGSDTQYF. The CDR3 bases are TGCGCCAGCAGCTATCTAGCGGGAGGATCAGATACGCAGTATTTT.

The rearrangement links TRBV7-9 to TRBJ2-2; D call uncertain. Germline V gives CDR1 SEHNR, CDR2 FQNEAQ (reference sequence). This CDR3 has 15 amino acids. V was cut by 1 base and J by 4 bases, with 10 bases left in between. The CDR3 reads CASSLGLSSTGELFF. In DNA form, the CDR3 reads TGTGCCAGCAGCTTAGGCCTCTCTTCCACCGGGGAGCTGTTTTTT.

The J gene is TRBJ2-7, the V gene TRBV5-1, with 10 nucleotides matching TRBD1. There are 14 residues in the CDR3. V lost 5 bases and J lost 6; bases outside the gene matches: 8. In germline, CDR1 is SGHRS, CDR2 YFSETQ. The DNA for the CDR3 is TGCGCCAGCAGATCCGGGACAGGGGTCACCGAGCAGTACTTC. It encodes CASRSGTGVTEQYF.

CDR3 DNA sequence: TGTGCCAGCAGCCCCCGTCGTGGGAATGAGCAGTTCTTC. Translation gives CASSPRRGNEQFF. The gene calls are TRBV11-2 and TRBJ2-1; D uncertain. This CDR3 is built from 13 residues. The V end was cut by 5 bases, the J end by 7 bases, with 12 bases between. The germline V gene has CDR1 SGHAT and CDR2 FQNNGV.